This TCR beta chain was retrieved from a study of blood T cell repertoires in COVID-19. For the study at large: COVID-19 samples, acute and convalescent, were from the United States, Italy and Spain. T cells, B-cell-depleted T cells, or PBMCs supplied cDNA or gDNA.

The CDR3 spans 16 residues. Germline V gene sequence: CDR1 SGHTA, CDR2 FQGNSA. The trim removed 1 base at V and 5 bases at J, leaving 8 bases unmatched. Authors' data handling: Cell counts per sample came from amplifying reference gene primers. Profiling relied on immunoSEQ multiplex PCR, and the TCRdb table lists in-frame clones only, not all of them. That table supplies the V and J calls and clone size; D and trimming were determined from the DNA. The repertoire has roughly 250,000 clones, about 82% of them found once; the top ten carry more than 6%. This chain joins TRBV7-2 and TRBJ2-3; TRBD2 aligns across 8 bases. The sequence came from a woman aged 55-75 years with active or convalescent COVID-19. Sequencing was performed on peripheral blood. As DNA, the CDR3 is TGTGCCAGCAGCTTAGACGTGCGGGGGGATGGAGATACGCAGTATTTT. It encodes CASSLDVRGDGDTQYF.